This TCR beta chain originates from a study of T cells after somatic rescue of genetic block. The CDR3 contains 15 residues. In germline, CDR1 is LNHDA, CDR2 SQIVND (reference sequence). V was pared by 4 bases and J by 4 bases, with 14 bases between. Here immunoSEQ multiplex PCR was the method, and the copy in TCRdb shows in-frame clones only, minus some. The sample shows about 63,000 clones, roughly nine tenths of them seen only once. The sequencing sample was made of peripheral blood mononuclear cells (PBMCs). This clonotype was sampled from a man aged 35-49 years. V is TRBV19 and J is TRBJ1-5; D is ambiguous. Written as DNA, the CDR3 is TGTGCCAGTAGTAAAGGTGCAGTGACAAATCAGCCCCAGCATTTT. Translating gives CASSKGAVTNQPQHF.